The next 31 T cell receptor beta chains were all read from a single sample in a study of cytomegalovirus exposure and HLA in healthy donors. PCR was performed using 60 Vbeta and 13 Jbeta primers. The data were produced by immunoSEQ multiplex PCR, yet TCRdb's version contains in-frame clones alone and is incomplete. The sample lists about 210,000 clones, roughly 80% seen once, with about 3% in the top ten. Sequencing used PBMCs. These receptors were collected from a man aged 25 to 40 in good health and CMV-seronegative.

This clone came up once. The CDR3 nucleotides are TGTGCCAGCAGTCCGACGACAGGCGCCTACGAGCAGTACTTC. Its translation is CASSPTTGAYEQYF. The rearrangement links TRBV27 to TRBJ2-7, with D perhaps TRBD1 (6 bases). Germline assignment: CDR1 MNHEY and CDR2 SMNVEV (reference sequence). V was shortened by 5 bases and J by 2 bases, with 13 bases between the two germline ends. The CDR3 is 14 amino acids.

This clone was picked up a small number of times. The chain recombines TRBV27 with TRBJ2-7; D not resolved. The V and J ends lost 2 bases and 4 bases respectively, with 12 bases between them. This CDR3 is 14 amino acids long. Germline-derived CDR1 and CDR2 are MNHEY and SMNVEV (reference sequence). The CDR3 protein is CASSLRIEEYEQYF. The CDR3, as DNA: TGTGCCAGCAGTTTACGAATAGAAGAGTACGAGCAGTACTTC.

This clone was counted once. The chain employs TRBV28 and TRBJ2-2; D is undetermined. This CDR3 region has 15 residues. Germline CDR1 MDHEN, CDR2 SYDVKM. Trimming left V 2 bases short and J 7 bases short, with 14 bases between. This chain's CDR3 is CASSLDSSLGGELFF. CDR3 sequence (DNA): TGTGCCAGCAGTTTAGACTCCTCGTTGGGCGGGGAGCTGTTTTTT. Complete variable domain (other parts from reference TRBV28 and TRBJ2-2): DVKVTQSSRYLVKRTGEKVFLECVQDMDHENMFWYRQDPGLGLRLIYFSYDVKMKEKGDIPEGYSVSREKKERFSLILESASTNQTSMYLCASSLDSSLGGELFFGEGSRLTVL.

As for this clone: One junction end does not reproduce the germline sequence, and a read error may be involved. The chain joins TRBV7-6 to TRBJ2-3; D uncertain. The CDR3 loop spans 13 amino acids. Germline V gives CDR1 SGHVS, CDR2 FNYEAQ. The CDR3 loop is CTSSLAYTDTQYF. DNA of the CDR3: TGTACCAGCAGCTTAGCTTACACAGATACGCAGTATTTT.

The rearrangement links TRBV7-9 to TRBJ2-2; D may be TRBD1 (7 bases). V was pared by 0 bases and J by 4 bases, with 12 bases between. CDR1 and CDR2 from the germline V gene are SEHNR and FQNEAQ (reference sequence). This CDR3 contains 16 residues. The CDR3 region has the DNA TGTGCCAGCAGCTTAGCAGGACAGGAGGGCACCGGGGAGCTGTTTTTT. Translated: CASSLAGQEGTGELFF.

This rearrangement joins TRBV28 to TRBJ2-1; D ambiguous. V was shortened by 5 bases and J by 6 bases, with 17 bases between the two germline ends. The CDR3 has 15 residues. The germline V gene encodes CDR1 MDHEN and CDR2 SYDVKM. The CDR3 spells CASSIPRGNLNEQFF. The CDR3 DNA follows: TGTGCCAGCAGTATCCCTCGCGGAAACCTCAATGAGCAGTTCTTC.

The V gene is TRBV4-2, the J gene TRBJ1-4; no clear D. Between the trimmed V and J ends, which lost 0 bases and 0 bases, there was a span of 14 bases. Germline CDR1 and CDR2: LGHNA and YNFKEQ. The CDR3 is 18 amino acids. The CDR3 DNA is TGTGCCAGCAGCCAAGATATCAACAGAGCAGCAACTAATGAAAAACTGTTTTTT. Its protein product is CASSQDINRAATNEKLFF.

This clone was counted a few times. The J gene is TRBJ2-1, the V gene TRBV2; 7 bases map to TRBD1. This CDR3 has 15 residues. Germline CDR1 SNHLY, CDR2 FYNNEI. V shed 6 bases and J 5 bases; nucleotides not matched to a gene: 10. CDR3 protein: CASSEYRGSHNEQFF. CDR3 nucleotide sequence: TGTGCCAGCAGCGAGTACAGGGGATCCCACAATGAGCAGTTCTTC.

This clone appeared a few times. The J gene is TRBJ1-6, the V gene TRBV2, with D unclear. The CDR3 is 16 residues long. With 8 bases removed from V and 1 base from J, the gap between germline ends came to 15 bases. The germline V gene has CDR1 SNHLY and CDR2 FYNNEI. The CDR3 loop reads CASGRGGGSYNSPLHF. The CDR3, as DNA: TGTGCCAGCGGTAGAGGCGGCGGATCCTATAATTCACCCCTCCACTTT.

This clone was seen a few times. The rearrangement joins TRBV5-6 to TRBJ1-2; D not certain. The CDR3 is 16 amino acids. Germline V gene lookup returns CDR1 SGHDT and CDR2 YYEEEE. The germline V and J ends were trimmed by 4 bases and 4 bases, with 20 bases remaining between them. CDR3 loop: CASSPSTAESLYGYTF. The CDR3 DNA reads as TGTGCCAGCAGCCCGAGTACAGCAGAAAGCCTCTATGGCTACACCTTC.

The J gene is TRBJ2-5, the V gene TRBV2; maybe TRBD1 (5 bases). TRBJ2-7 matches the DNA end more closely, so the J call is doubtful. The length of the CDR3 is 16 residues. The germline V gene encodes CDR1 SNHLY and CDR2 FYNNEI. The CDR3 region is CASSEASSSRDYEQYF. The CDR3 nucleotides read TGTGCCAGCAGTGAAGCGTCTTCGTCCAGGGACTACGAGCAGTACTTC.

The genes are TRBV7-9 and TRBJ1-4; D is possibly TRBD1 (5 bases). The CDR3 totals 16 residues. With 1 base removed from V and 6 bases from J, the gap between germline ends came to 15 bases. Per germline, CDR1 SEHNR and CDR2 FQNEAQ (reference sequence). This CDR3 is CASSLGWAAGDEKLFF. In nucleotides, the CDR3 is TGTGCCAGCAGCTTAGGGTGGGCCGCGGGGGATGAAAAACTGTTTTTT.

The sample holds a few counts of this clone. The chain links TRBV12-5 to TRBJ1-1, with 7 bases identical to TRBD1. CDR3 size: 14 residues. The germline V gene encodes CDR1 LGHNT and CDR2 FRNRAP. V lost 6 bases, J lost 1 base, and 5 bases stayed unmatched. CDR3 coding DNA: TGTGCTAGTGGGGGAGACAGGGAGAACACTGAAGCTTTCTTT. As protein: CASGGDRENTEAFF.

This clone was picked up one time. Written as DNA, the CDR3 is TGTGCCAGCAGTCAGGGGTTTGGGAAGCCCCAGCATTTT. Translating it yields CASSQGFGKPQHF. The J gene is TRBJ1-5, the V gene TRBV7-9; perhaps TRBD1 as D (6 bases). The germline V gene encodes CDR1 SEHNR and CDR2 FQNEAQ (reference sequence). CDR3 length equals 13 residues. V dropped 6 bases and J dropped 8 bases, with 14 bases sitting between them.

The chain has TRBV7-6 and TRBJ1-3; the match to TRBD1 covers 8 bases. The ends lost 2 bases at V and 3 bases at J; junction bases unmatched: 9. From germline, CDR1 is SGHVS and CDR2 FNYEAQ. The CDR3 is made up of 17 amino acids. The CDR3 loop reads CASSLTRLGTGGNTIYF. The DNA for the CDR3 is TGTGCCAGCAGCTTAACCCGTCTCGGGACAGGTGGAAACACCATATATTTT.

The gene calls are TRBV28 and TRBJ2-5, with TRBD2 matching over 8 bases. V lost 6 bases, J lost 4 bases, and 7 bases stayed unmatched. The CDR3 consists of 14 residues. CDR1 and CDR2 from the germline V gene are MDHEN and SYDVKM. CDR3 region: CASRPRGGGETQYF. The CDR3 region has the DNA TGTGCCAGCAGACCCCGGGGGGGCGGAGAGACCCAGTACTTC.

The DNA for the CDR3 is TGTGCCAGCAGCTTGGCCAGAGGGTACGAGCAGTACTTC. Amino acid sequence: CASSLARGYEQYF. V gene TRBV5-4 combines with J gene TRBJ2-7; D perhaps matches TRBD2 (5 bases). The CDR3 runs 13 residues. V dropped 0 bases and J dropped 4 bases, with 8 bases sitting between them. Germline V lookup: CDR1 SGHNT, CDR2 YYREEE (reference sequence).

This clone was counted a single time. This CDR3 reads CASSLLSINTEAFF. CDR3 bases: TGTGCCAGCAGCCTACTATCTATAAACACTGAAGCTTTCTTT. The chain combines TRBV7-2 with TRBJ1-1; D not resolved. The germline CDR1 and CDR2 sequences are SGHTA and FQGNSA. Trimming pared 5 bases from V and 2 bases from J, leaving 12 bases between. The CDR3 sequence is 14 residues long. The full variable domain, completed using reference TRBV7-2 and TRBJ1-1, is GAGVSQSPSNKVTEKGKDVELRCDPISGHTALYWYRQSLGQGLEFLIYFQGNSAPDKSGLPSDRFSAERTGGSVSTLTIQRTQQEDSAVYLCASSLLSINTEAFFGQGTRLTVV.

The chain is built from TRBV7-9 and TRBJ2-3, with D possibly TRBD2 on 6 matching bases. V dropped 3 bases and J dropped 2 bases, with 9 bases sitting between them. This CDR3 is 14 amino acids long. Germline CDR1 SEHNR, CDR2 FQNEAQ (reference sequence). DNA for the CDR3: TGTGCCAGCAGCTTGGCGGGGCCCACAGATACGCAGTATTTT. Translation gives CASSLAGPTDTQYF.

This clone was seen more than once but under ten times. The rearrangement joins TRBV10-3 to TRBJ2-1; D gene unclear. CDR1 ENHRY and CDR2 SYGVKD come from the germline V gene. The CDR3 length is 15 residues. V was trimmed by 2 bases and J by 4 bases, leaving 12 bases between them. The CDR3 here is CAISEGTQTYNEQFF. The CDR3 DNA is TGTGCCATCAGTGAGGGAACCCAGACTTACAATGAGCAGTTCTTC.

This rearrangement joins TRBV7-8 to TRBJ1-6; 11 positions agree with TRBD1. Germline values: CDR1 SGHVS, CDR2 FQNEAQ. The CDR3 spans 15 residues. Trimming removed 6 bases from V and 8 bases from J; junction bases left unmatched: 6. CDR3 sequence (DNA): TGTGCCAGCAGACATGGACAGGGGGCGGATTCACCCCTCCACTTT. Translation: CASRHGQGADSPLHF.

The rearrangement joins TRBV4-1 to TRBJ2-1; 8 bases map to TRBD2. The V segment lost 0 bases and the J segment 3 bases; nucleotides outside the gene matches: 4. Germline CDR1 reads MGHRA; CDR2 reads YSYEKL. CDR3 length: 16 amino acids. This CDR3 reads CASSQDTGGSYNEQFF. For the CDR3, the DNA is TGCGCCAGCAGCCAAGATACGGGGGGGAGCTACAATGAGCAGTTCTTC.

This clone has just one count. This chain joins TRBV5-1 and TRBJ2-1; TRBD1 matches at 9 bases. The CDR3 has 15 amino acids. The germline V gene has CDR1 SGHRS and CDR2 YFSETQ. The ends lost 5 bases at V and 7 bases at J; junction bases unmatched: 10. CDR3 in amino acids: CASREGQGGFNEQFF. CDR3 DNA sequence: TGCGCCAGCAGGGAGGGACAGGGAGGATTTAATGAGCAGTTCTTC.

This chain uses TRBV4-2 with TRBJ2-7, with TRBD1 as a possible D gene (5 bases). The CDR3 sequence is 12 residues long. CDR1 is LGHNA, CDR2 YNFKEQ, per germline. Trimming took 2 bases from V and 9 from J, leaving 11 bases between them. The chain's CDR3 is CASSQPGKGQYF. CDR3 DNA sequence: TGTGCCAGCAGCCAACCAGGGAAGGGGCAGTACTTC.

This clone was detected only a few times. The rearrangement joins TRBV4-1 to TRBJ1-2, with a weak D call TRBD1 (5 bases). The CDR3 is 15 residues long. Germline values: CDR1 MGHRA, CDR2 YSYEKL. The germline V and J ends were trimmed by 4 bases and 13 bases, with 25 bases remaining between them. For the CDR3, the DNA is TGCGCCAGCAGCCCCTCCCGAGCAGGGTGGCTCTTCGGCACCTTC. Its protein product is CASSPSRAGWLFGTF.

The chain joins TRBV2 to TRBJ1-1, with 8 bases fitting TRBD1. CDR1 is SNHLY, CDR2 FYNNEI, per germline. This CDR3 contains 13 residues. The junction had 4 bases not matched to a gene; V was cut back by 6 bases and J by 4 bases. The CDR3 DNA follows: TGTGCCAGCAGAGAGACAGGGGTCACTGAAGCTTTCTTT. Residues: CASRETGVTEAFF.

This chain joins TRBV5-1 and TRBJ1-1; D possibly corresponds to TRBD1 (5 bases). CDR3 length: 14 amino acids. Germline V gene lookup returns CDR1 SGHRS and CDR2 YFSETQ. V was clipped by 4 bases and J by 5 bases, with 15 bases between them. The CDR3 loop reads CASSKPTDLTEAFF. The CDR3 DNA follows: TGCGCCAGCAGCAAACCGACAGATTTAACTGAAGCTTTCTTT.

The CDR3 loop is CASSESGIAGIQYF. The CDR3 coding sequence is TGTGCCAGCAGTGAGTCCGGAATAGCGGGGATTCAGTATTTT. The V and J genes are TRBV2 and TRBJ2-3; 8 positions match TRBD2. Germline CDR1 SNHLY, CDR2 FYNNEI. Unmatched junction bases numbered 11, after V lost 3 bases and J lost 12 bases. CDR3 length: 14 residues.

The J gene is TRBJ1-4, the V gene TRBV6-1; unclear D gene. The germline gives CDR1 MNHNS, CDR2 SASEGT. The V end lost 6 bases, the J end lost 4 bases, and 15 bases lay between the germline ends. The CDR3 covers 15 residues. CDR3 sequence: CASSPAAGVNEKLFF. The CDR3, as DNA: TGTGCCAGCAGCCCAGCCGCCGGGGTTAATGAAAAACTGTTTTTT.

V is TRBV5-4 and J is TRBJ2-3; 13 positions match TRBD2. CDR3 length equals 16 residues. Germline loops: CDR1 SGHNT, CDR2 YYREEE (reference sequence). V dropped 3 bases and J dropped 1; count of bases not matched to a gene: 2. CDR3 bases: TGTGCCAGCAGCTATGGGACTAGCGGGGGCACAGATACGCAGTATTTT. Encoded protein: CASSYGTSGGTDTQYF.

The chain couples TRBV6-4 to TRBJ2-1, with 7 nucleotides matching TRBD1. The V gene end was trimmed by 5 bases and the J gene end by 0 bases; junction bases not matched to a gene: 4. CDR3 length: 15 amino acids. From germline, CDR1 is MRHNA and CDR2 SNTAGT. CDR3 amino acids: CASSPQGDSYNEQFF. CDR3 in DNA: TGTGCCAGCAGTCCGCAGGGGGACTCCTACAATGAGCAGTTCTTC.